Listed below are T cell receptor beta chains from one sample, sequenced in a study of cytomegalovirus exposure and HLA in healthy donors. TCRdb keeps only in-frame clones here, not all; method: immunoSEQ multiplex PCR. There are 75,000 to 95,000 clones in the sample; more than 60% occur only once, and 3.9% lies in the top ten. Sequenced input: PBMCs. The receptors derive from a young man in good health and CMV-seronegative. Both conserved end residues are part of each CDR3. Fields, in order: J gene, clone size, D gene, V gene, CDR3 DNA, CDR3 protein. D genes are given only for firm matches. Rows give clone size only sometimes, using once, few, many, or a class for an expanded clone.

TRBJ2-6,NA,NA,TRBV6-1,TGTGCCAGCAGCCACCAGGGTTCTGGGGCCAACGTCCTGACTTTC,CASSHQGSGANVLTF
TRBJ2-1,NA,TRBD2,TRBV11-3,TGTGCCAGCAGCTTGGGACTAGCGGGAGTTCGGAATGAGCAGTTCTTC,CASSLGLAGVRNEQFF
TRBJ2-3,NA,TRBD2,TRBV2,TGTGCCAGCAGGTTACCGGGACAGGGTAGACTAGCGGGGTCGGAAGATACGCAGTATTTT,CASRLPGQGRLAGSEDTQYF
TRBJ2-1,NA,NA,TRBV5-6,TGTGCCAGCAGCTTCTCGGGAGCGGGCTGGGAGCAGTTCTTC,CASSFSGAGWEQFF
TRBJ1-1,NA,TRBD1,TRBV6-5,TGTGCCAGCAGTTACTCGGAGGGGGCCACTGAAGCTTTCTTT,CASSYSEGATEAFF
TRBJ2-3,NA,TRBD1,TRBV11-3,TGTGCCAGCAGCTTATCGACAGGGCAAAACACAGATACGCAGTATTTT,CASSLSTGQNTDTQYF
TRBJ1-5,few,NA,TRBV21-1,TGTGCCAGCAGCAGTCCGGGACAGGGAGTGGGGCAGCCCCAGCATTTT,CASSSPGQGVGQPQHF
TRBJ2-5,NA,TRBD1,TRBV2,TGTGCCAGCAGTGAGAGACAGGGTGTCTGGCGGCAAGAGACCCAGTACTTC,CASSERQGVWRQETQYF
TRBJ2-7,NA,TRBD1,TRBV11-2,TGTGCCAGCAGCTTACCCGGGACAGGCCTCTACGAGCAGTACTTC,CASSLPGTGLYEQYF
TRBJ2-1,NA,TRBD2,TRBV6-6,TGTGCCAGCACGCCCGGGGGGGCGGATGAGCAGTTCTTC,CASTPGGADEQFF
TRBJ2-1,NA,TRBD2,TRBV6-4,TGTGCCAGCAGTGACTCGGCGGGGGGGAACTACAATGAGCAGTTCTTC,CASSDSAGGNYNEQFF
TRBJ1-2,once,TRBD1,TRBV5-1,TGCGCCAGCAGCTCCCTTAGACAGGGGGGTATTTCCTATGGCTACACCTTC,CASSSLRQGGISYGYTF
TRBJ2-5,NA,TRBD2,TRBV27,TGTGCCAGCAGTCGTCCCCCTGCTAGCGGGGGAAGGGAGACCCAGTACTTC,CASSRPPASGGRETQYF
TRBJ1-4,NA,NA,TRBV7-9,TGTGCCAGCCAACTAGCAACTAATGAAAAACTGTTTTTT,CASQLATNEKLFF
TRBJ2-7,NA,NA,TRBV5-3,TGTGCCAGAAGCTTGGCCGGCAGGGGACACTCCTACGAGCAGTACTTC,CARSLAGRGHSYEQYF
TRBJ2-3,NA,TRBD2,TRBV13,TGTGCCAGCAGCCCCCGGGGACTAGCGTCAGATACGCAGTATTTT,CASSPRGLASDTQYF
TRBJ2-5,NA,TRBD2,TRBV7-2,TGTGCCAGCAGCTTAGTAGGTCTAGCGGGGGGGCCGGTCCAGACCCAGTACTTC,CASSLVGLAGGPVQTQYF
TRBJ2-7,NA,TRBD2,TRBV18,TGTGCCAGCTCACCTGAAGCGGGAGTGGTAGGGGAGCAGTACTTC,CASSPEAGVVGEQYF
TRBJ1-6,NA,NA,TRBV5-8,TGTGCCAGCAGCTTGCGGGGGAATTCACCCCTCCACTTT,CASSLRGNSPLHF
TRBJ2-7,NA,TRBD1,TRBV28,TGTGCCAGCAGTTTGACAGGGAGCTTTTACGAGCAGTACTTC,CASSLTGSFYEQYF
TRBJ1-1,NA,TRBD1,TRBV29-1,TGCAGCGTTGAAGCAGGGGGTTACACTGAAGCTTTCTTT,CSVEAGGYTEAFF
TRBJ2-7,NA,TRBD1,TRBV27,TGTGCCAGCAGCAGGGACAGCTCCTACGAGCAGTACTTC,CASSRDSSYEQYF
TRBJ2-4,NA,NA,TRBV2,TGTGCCAGCTCCGGGATTTCGGACATTCAGTACTTC,CASSGISDIQYF
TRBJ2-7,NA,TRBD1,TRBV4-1,TGCGCCAGCAGCCAAGGCGGGACAGGCCCCTACGAGCAGTACTTC,CASSQGGTGPYEQYF
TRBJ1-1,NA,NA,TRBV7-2,TGTGCCAGCAGCTTAGGTCAGGTGACTGAAGCTTTCTTT,CASSLGQVTEAFF
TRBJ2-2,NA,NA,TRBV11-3,TGTGCCAGCAGCCGGAGGTATAGGGCCGACACCGGGGAGCTGTTTTTT,CASSRRYRADTGELFF
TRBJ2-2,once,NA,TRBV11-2,TGTGCCAGCAGCTTAGTTCGGAACACCGGGGAGCTGTTTTTT,CASSLVRNTGELFF
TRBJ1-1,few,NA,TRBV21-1,TGTGCCAGCAGCAACGTACAGGGCGAAGCTTTCTTT,CASSNVQGEAFF
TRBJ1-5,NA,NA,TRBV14,TGTGCCAGCAGCAAAGGGGGGCGTCAGCCCCAGCATTTT,CASSKGGRQPQHF
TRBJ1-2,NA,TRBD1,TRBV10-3,TGTGCCATCAGTGAGTCGGACAGGGTCCGTATCTATGGCTACACCTTC,CAISESDRVRIYGYTF
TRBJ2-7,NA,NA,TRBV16,TGTGCCAGCAGCCAAGGGGCCAGTTTTCCCTACGAGCAGTACTTC,CASSQGASFPYEQYF
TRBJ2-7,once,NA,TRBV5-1,TGCGCCAGCACCAGGGGAGGGAACTACGAGCAGTACTTC,CASTRGGNYEQYF
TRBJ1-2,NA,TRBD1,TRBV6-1,TGTGCCAGCAGCTTGACAGGGGCCGGGGACTATGGCTACACCTTC,CASSLTGAGDYGYTF
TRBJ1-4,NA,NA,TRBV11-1,TGTGCCAGCAGCTTCGCAGCAACTAATGAAAAACTGTTTTTT,CASSFAATNEKLFF
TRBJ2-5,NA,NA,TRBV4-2,TGTGCCAGCAGCCAAGTAACCCAGCCGGGGGAGACCCAGTACTTC,CASSQVTQPGETQYF
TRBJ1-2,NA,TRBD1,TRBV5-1,TGCGCCAGCAGCTTCTCGGACAGGGAGGATGGCTACACCTTC,CASSFSDREDGYTF
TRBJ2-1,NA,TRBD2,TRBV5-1,TGCGCCAGCAGCTTCCCTCCAAACTTAGCGGGGGGCTCGTACAATGAGCAGTTCTTC,CASSFPPNLAGGSYNEQFF
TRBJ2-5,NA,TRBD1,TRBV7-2,TGTGCCAGCAGCTTGGCCGGGACAGGGGTTCAAGAGACCCAGTACTTC,CASSLAGTGVQETQYF
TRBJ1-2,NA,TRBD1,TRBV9,TGTGCCAGCAGCGTAGACGGCCGGGACAGGGGGTTCTATGGCTACACCTTC,CASSVDGRDRGFYGYTF
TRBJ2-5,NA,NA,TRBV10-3,TGTGCCATCAGTGTGGGGAGAGAGACCCAGTACTTC,CAISVGRETQYF
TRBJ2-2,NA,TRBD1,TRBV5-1,TGCGCCAGCAGCCCTTCAACAGGGGTCGGCACCGGGGAGCTGTTTTTT,CASSPSTGVGTGELFF
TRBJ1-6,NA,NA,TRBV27,TGTGCCAGCAGGAGCGTTAATTCACCCCTCCACTTT,CASRSVNSPLHF
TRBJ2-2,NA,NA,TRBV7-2,TGTGCCAGCAGCTTAGGAGCTAGCCCCGGGGAGCTGTTTTTT,CASSLGASPGELFF
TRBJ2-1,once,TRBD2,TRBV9,TGTGCCAGCAGCGTAGCTACTAGCGGGGGGTACAATGAGCAGTTCTTC,CASSVATSGGYNEQFF
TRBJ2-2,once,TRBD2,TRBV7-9,TGTGCCAGCAGCTTACTAGCGGGAGACACCGGGGAGCTGTTTTTT,CASSLLAGDTGELFF
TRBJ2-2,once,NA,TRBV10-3,TGTGCCATCAGTGAGTCGCAGGGCGGCGGGGAGCTGTTTTTT,CAISESQGGGELFF
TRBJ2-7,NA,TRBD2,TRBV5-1,TGCGCCAGCAGGAAACTCAGCGGGAGTGGGTACGAGCAGTACTTC,CASRKLSGSGYEQYF
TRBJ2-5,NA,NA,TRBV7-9,TGTTCCAGCAGCTTAGATTTTACAACATCAGGGCAAGAGACCCAGTACTTC,CSSSLDFTTSGQETQYF
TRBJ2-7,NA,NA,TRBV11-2,TGTGCCAGCAGCTTGTGGAGAGCCGAGGTGGAGTACTTC,CASSLWRAEVEYF
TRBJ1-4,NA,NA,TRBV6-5,TGTGCCAGCAATGACAGGCAGAATGAAAAACTGTTTTTT,CASNDRQNEKLFF
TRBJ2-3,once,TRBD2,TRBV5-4,TGTGCCAGCAGCTTGGTCTTAGCGGGGCAAGATACGCAGTATTTT,CASSLVLAGQDTQYF
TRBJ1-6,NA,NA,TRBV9,TGTGCCAGCACCCTAACCGGGGAGGCGAATTCACCCCTCCACTTT,CASTLTGEANSPLHF
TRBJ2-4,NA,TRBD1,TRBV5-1,TGCGCCAGCAGCTTGCCTTCCGTAGGGACAGGGGGCGCGTGGAACATTCAGTACTTC,CASSLPSVGTGGAWNIQYF